The TCR beta chain under discussion was sequenced for a study of technical replicates of blood from several donors. TCRdb keeps only in-frame clones here, not all; method: immunoSEQ multiplex PCR. The repertoire holds tens of thousands of clones, around 94% seen once, with approximately 0.25% in the top ten. The CDR3 sequence is 14 residues long. Germline assignment: CDR1 MNHEY and CDR2 SMNVEV (reference sequence). With 3 bases removed from V and 5 bases from J, the gap between germline ends came to 12 bases. Sample: T cells isolated from PBMCs. The chain uses TRBV27 and TRBJ2-3; D perhaps matches TRBD1 (6 bases). The sequence was obtained from a human donor in good health. The CDR3 region has the DNA TGTGCCAGCAGTTTGGGGGCGGGTGGAGATACGCAGTATTTT. This encodes CASSLGAGGDTQYF.